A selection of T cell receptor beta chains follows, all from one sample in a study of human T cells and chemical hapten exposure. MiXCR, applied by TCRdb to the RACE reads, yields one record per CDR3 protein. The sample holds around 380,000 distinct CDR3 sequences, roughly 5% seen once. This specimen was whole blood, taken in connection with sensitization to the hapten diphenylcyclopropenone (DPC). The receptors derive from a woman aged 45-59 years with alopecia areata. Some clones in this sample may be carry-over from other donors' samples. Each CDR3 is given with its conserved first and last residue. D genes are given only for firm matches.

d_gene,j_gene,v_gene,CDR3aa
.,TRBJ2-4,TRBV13,CASSRAQNIQYF
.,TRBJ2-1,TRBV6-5,CASSSQLAVSSYNEQFF
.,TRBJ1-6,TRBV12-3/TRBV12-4,CASSPTNFYNSPLHF
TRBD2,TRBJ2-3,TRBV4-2,CASSQDGLAGTDTQYF
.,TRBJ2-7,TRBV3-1,CASSERTPTSYEQYF
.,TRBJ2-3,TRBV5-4,CASSLAGQSTDTQYF
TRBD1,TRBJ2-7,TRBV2,CASLDRVREQYF
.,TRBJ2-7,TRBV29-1,CSVPSDRDPYEQYF
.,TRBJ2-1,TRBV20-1,CSASRVIPYNEQFF
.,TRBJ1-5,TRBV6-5,CASSLRGLNQPQHF
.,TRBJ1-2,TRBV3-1,CASSPEGGPYGYTF
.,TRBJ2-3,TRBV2,CASSGGFLDDTQYF
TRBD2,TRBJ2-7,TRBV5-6,CASTRGGAGGRYSYEQYF
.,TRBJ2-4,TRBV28,CASSSGTDSTLAKNIQYF
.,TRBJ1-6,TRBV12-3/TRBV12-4,CASSFTGRNSPLHF
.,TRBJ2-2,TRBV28,CASTQRWGSDTGELFF
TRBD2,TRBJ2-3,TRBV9,CASSRGGLAGEADTQYF
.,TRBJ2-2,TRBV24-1,CATRASPTGELFF
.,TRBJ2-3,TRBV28,CAEATAASTDTQYF
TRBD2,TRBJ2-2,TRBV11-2,CASSPTIRLAGVTGELFF
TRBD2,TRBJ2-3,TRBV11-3,CASSLDGLAGDTQYF
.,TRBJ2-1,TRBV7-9,CALRPSSYNEQFF
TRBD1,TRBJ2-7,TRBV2,CASRWTGGNEQYF
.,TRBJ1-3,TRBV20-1,CSAPTGPGNTIYF
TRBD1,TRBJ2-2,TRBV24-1,CATSDPGQGANTGELFF
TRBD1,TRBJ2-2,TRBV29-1,CSGIRDRGPGELFF
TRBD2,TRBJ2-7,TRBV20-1,CSARVGGDEQYF
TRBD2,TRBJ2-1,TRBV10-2,CASSETSGILYNEQFF
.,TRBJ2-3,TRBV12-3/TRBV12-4,CASTPLGGRTDTQYF
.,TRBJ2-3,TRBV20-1,CSANERGTDTQYF
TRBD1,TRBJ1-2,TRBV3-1,CASSRYRGRTNYGYTF
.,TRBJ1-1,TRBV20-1,CSARVRLNTEAFF
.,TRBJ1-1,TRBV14,CASSQVRGKLNTEAFF
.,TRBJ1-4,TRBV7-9,CASSLMGTNEKLFF
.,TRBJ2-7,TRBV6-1,CASSGHPYEQYF
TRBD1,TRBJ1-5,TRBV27,CATRDRGDQPQHF
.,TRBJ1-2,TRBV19,CASSTVGANYGYTF
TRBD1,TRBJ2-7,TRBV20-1,CSAGFDRGVGEQYF
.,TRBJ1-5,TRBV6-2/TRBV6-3,CASSYSKGYMQPQHF
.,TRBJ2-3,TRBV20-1,CSARFSGTDTQYF
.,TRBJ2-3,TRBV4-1,CASSQDPTAADTQYF
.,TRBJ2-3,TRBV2,CASLGGQFTDTQYF
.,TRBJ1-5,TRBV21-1,CASSGGRHCQPQHF
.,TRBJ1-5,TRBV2,CASSRTNQPQHF
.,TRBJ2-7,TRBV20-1,CSARGSVQYF
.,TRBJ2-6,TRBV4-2,CASSQDGFSGANVLTF
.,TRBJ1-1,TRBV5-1,CASSLAARGEAFF
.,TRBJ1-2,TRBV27,CASSLSPEGGYTF
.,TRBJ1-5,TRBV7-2,CASSLFAGASQPQHF
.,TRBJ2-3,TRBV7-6,CASSSKLGTDTQYF
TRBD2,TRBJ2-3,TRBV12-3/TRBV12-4,CASSFTSGSDTQYF
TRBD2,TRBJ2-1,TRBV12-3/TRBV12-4,CASSKAGSGNEQFF
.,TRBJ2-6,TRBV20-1,CSAKVVKGTGANVLTF
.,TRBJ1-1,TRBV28,CASSTARAEAFF
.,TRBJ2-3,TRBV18,CASSPQSQGDTQYF
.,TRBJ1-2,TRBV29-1,CSVGEVLYGYTF
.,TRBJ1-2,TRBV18,CASSTGGRDYGYTF
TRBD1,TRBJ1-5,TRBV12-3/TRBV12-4,CASRDTGGVDQPQHF
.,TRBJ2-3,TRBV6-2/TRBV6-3,CASSYPEGAFRGDTQYF